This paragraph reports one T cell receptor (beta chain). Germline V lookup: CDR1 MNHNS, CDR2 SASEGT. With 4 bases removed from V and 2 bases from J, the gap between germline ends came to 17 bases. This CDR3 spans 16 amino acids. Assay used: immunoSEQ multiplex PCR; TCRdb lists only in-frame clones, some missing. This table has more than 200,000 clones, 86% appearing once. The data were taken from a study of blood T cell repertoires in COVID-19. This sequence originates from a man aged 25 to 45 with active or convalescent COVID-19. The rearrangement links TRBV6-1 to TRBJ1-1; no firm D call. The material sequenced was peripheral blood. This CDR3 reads CASSGGKKGTNTEAFF. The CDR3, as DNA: TGTGCCAGCAGTGGCGGAAAGAAAGGAACAAACACTGAAGCTTTCTTT.